This entry features one T cell receptor beta chain sequence. TCRdb fed the RT-PCR reads into MiXCR, producing one record per CDR3 protein. The sample yields more than 600,000 distinct CDR3 sequences, around 14% seen once. The V and J ends lost 2 bases and 3 bases respectively, with 17 bases between them. The CDR3 is made up of 16 amino acids. Germline lookup yields CDR1 MNHEY and CDR2 SVGEGT. The chain uses TRBV6-2 or TRBV6-3 and TRBJ2-7; D gene uncertain. The sequence was collected from a female donor in good health, serving as a healthy control. Sequencing was performed on memory CD4+ T cells from blood. CDR3 residues: CASSYVGPWLSYEQYF. CDR3 in DNA: TGTGCCAGCAGTTACGTCGGACCTTGGTTAAGCTACGAGCAGTACTTC.